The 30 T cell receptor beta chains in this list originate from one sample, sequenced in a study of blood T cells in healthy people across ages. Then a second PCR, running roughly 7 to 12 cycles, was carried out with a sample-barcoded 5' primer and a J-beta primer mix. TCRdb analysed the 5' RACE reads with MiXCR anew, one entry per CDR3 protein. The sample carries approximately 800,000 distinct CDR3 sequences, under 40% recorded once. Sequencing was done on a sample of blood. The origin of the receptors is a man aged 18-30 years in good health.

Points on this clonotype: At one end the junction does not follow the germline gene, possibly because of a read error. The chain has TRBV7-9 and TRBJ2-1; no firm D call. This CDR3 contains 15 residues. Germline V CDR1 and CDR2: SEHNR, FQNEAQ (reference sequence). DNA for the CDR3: TGTGTCAGCAGCTTATCCGCAGCAGCCTACAATGAGCAGTTCTTC. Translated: CVSSLSAAAYNEQFF. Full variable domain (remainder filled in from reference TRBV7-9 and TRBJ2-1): DTGVSQNPRHKITKRGQNVTFRCDPISEHNRLYWYRQTLGQGPEFLTYFQNEAQLEKSRLLSDRFSAERPKGSFSTLEIQRTEQGDSAMYLCVSSLSAAAYNEQFFGPGTRLTVL.

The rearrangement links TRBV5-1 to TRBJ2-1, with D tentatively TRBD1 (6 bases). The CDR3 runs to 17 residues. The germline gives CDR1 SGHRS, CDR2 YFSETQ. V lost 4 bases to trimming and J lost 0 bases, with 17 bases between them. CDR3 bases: TGCGCCAGCAGCGGCTTGGGGACAACCAGCTCCTACAATGAGCAGTTCTTC. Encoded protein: CASSGLGTTSSYNEQFF.

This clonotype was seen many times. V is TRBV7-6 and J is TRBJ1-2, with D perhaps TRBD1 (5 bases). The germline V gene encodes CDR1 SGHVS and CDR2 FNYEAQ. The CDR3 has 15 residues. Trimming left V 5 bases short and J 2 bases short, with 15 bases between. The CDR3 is CASSPEAGTNYGYTF. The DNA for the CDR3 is TGTGCCAGCAGCCCCGAAGCCGGGACGAACTATGGCTACACCTTC.

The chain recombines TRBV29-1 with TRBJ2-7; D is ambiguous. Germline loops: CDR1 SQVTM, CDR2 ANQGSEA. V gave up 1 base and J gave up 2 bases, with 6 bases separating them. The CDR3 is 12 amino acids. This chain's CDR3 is CSVEGVAYEQYF. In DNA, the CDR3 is TGCAGCGTTGAAGGGGTTGCCTACGAGCAGTACTTC.

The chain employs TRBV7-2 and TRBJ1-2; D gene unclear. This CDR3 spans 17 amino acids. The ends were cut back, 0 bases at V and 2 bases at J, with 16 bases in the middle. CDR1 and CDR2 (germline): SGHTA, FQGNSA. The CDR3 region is CASSLAGDWQSNYGYTF. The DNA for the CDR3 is TGTGCCAGCAGCTTAGCGGGTGACTGGCAGTCAAACTATGGCTACACCTTC.

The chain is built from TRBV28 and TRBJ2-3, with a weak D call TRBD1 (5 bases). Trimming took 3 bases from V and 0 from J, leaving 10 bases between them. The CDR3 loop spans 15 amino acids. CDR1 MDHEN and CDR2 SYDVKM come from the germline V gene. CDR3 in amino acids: CASSFLDSSTDTQYF. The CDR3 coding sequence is TGTGCCAGCAGTTTTCTAGACAGTAGCACAGATACGCAGTATTTT.

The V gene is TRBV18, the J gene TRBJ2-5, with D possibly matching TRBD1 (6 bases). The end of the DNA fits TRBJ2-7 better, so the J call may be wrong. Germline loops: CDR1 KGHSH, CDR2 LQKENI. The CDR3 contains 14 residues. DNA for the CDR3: TGTGCCAGCTCACCTGAACAGGGTAGCGACGAGCAGTACTTC. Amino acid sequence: CASSPEQGSDEQYF.

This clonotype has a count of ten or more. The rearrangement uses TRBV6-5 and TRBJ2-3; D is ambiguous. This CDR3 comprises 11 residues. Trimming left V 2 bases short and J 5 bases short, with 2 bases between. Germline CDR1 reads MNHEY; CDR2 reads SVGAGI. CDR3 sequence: CASSYIDTQYF. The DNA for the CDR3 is TGTGCCAGCAGTTACATAGATACGCAGTATTTT.

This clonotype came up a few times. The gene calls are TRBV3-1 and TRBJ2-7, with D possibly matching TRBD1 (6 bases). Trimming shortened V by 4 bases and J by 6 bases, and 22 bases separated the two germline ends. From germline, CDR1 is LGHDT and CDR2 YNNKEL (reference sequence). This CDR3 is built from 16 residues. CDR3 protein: CASSPGVRVGKFEQYF. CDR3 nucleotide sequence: TGTGCCAGCAGCCCAGGGGTCAGGGTCGGGAAGTTCGAGCAGTACTTC.

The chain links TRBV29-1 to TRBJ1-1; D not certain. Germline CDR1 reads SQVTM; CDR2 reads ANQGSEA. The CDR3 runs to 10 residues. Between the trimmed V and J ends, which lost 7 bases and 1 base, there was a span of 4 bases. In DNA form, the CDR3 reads TGCAGCGGGGAGAACACTGAAGCTTTCTTT. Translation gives CSGENTEAFF.

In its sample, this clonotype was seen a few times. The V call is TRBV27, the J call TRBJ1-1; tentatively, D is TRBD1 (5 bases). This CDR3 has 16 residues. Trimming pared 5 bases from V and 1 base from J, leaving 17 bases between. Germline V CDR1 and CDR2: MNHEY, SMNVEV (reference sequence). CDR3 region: CASSPPPHRPNTEAFF. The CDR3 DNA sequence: TGTGCCAGCAGTCCGCCCCCCCACAGGCCGAACACTGAAGCTTTCTTT.

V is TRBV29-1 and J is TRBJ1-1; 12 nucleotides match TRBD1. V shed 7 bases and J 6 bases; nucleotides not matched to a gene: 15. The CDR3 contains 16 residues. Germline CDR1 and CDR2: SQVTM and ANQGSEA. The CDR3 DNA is TGCAGCGCTGATGCGGGACAGGGGGCTTGGGACGCTGAAGCTTTCTTT. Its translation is CSADAGQGAWDAEAFF.

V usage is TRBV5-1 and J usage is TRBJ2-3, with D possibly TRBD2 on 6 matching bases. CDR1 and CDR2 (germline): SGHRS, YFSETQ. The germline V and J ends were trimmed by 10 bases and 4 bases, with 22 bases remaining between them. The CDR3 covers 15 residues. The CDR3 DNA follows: TGCGCCTCCCACCCGCTAGCGCTGGACGCAGATACGCAGTATTTT. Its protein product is CASHPLALDADTQYF.

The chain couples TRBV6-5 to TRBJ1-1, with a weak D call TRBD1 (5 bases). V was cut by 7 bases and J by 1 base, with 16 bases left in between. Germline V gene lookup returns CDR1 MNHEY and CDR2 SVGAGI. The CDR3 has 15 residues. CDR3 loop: CASKPPGLSNTEAFF. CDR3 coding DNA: TGTGCCAGCAAACCACCGGGACTTTCGAACACTGAAGCTTTCTTT.

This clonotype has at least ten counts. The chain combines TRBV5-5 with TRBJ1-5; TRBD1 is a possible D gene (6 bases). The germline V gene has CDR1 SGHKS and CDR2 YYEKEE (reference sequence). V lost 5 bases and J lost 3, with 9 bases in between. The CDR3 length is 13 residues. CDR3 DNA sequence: TGTGCCAGCAGTAGGGGGACCAATCAGCCCCAGCATTTT. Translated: CASSRGTNQPQHF.

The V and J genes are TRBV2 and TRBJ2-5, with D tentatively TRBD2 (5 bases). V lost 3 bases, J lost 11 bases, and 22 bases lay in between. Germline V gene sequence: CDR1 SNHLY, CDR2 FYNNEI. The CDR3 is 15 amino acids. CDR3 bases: TGTGCCAGCAGTGATCGGGGTAAGGGTTTCAATGAGCAGTACTTC. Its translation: CASSDRGKGFNEQYF.

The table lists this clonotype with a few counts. The CDR3 nucleotides are TGTGCCAGCAGCCGAAGGACTAGCGGGCGTAGCACAGATACGCAGTATTTT. This codes for CASSRRTSGRSTDTQYF. This chain uses TRBV3-1 with TRBJ2-3; TRBD2 matches at 11 bases. Germline CDR1 is LGHDT and CDR2 is YNNKEL (reference sequence). Germline trimming cut 4 bases from V and 0 bases from J; bases unmatched to any gene: 6. The CDR3 is 17 amino acids.

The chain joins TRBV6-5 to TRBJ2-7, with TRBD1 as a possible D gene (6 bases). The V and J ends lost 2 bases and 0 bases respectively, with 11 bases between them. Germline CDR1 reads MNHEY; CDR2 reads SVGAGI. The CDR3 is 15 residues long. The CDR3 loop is CASSYEQGSSYEQYF. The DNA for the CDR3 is TGTGCCAGCAGTTACGAACAGGGCAGCTCCTACGAGCAGTACTTC.

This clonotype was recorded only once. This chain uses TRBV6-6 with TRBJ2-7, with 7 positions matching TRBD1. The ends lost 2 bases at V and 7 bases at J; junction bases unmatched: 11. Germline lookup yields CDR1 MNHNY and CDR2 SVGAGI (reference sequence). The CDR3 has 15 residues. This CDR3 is CASSYKDRTHNEQYF. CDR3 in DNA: TGTGCCAGCAGTTACAAGGACAGGACTCACAATGAGCAGTACTTC.

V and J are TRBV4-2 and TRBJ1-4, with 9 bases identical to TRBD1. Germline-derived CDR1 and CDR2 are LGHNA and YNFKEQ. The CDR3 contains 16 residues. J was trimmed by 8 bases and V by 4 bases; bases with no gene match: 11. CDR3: CASSRGGGQGTEKLFF. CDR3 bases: TGTGCCAGCAGCCGGGGAGGGGGACAGGGTACGGAAAAACTGTTTTTT.

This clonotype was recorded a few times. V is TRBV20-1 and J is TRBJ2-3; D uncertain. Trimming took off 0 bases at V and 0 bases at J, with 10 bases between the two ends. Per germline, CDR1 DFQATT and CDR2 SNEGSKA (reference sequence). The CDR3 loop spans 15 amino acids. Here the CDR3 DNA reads TGCAGTGCTAGAGATCCCAGCGCCAGCACAGATACGCAGTATTTT. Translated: CSARDPSASTDTQYF.

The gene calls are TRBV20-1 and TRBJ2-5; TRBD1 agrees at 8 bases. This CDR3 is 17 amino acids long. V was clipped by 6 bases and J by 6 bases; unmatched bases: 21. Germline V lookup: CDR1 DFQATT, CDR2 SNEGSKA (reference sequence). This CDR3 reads CSAQPAPGGPSRKTQYF. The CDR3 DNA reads TGCAGTGCCCAACCCGCCCCAGGGGGCCCATCCCGTAAGACCCAGTACTTC.

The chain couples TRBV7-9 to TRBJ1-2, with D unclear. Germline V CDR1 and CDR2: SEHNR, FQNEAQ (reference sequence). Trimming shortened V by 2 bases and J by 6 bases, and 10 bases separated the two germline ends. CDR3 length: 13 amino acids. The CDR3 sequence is CASSLRENHGYTF. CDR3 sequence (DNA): TGTGCCAGCAGCTTACGGGAAAACCATGGCTACACCTTC.

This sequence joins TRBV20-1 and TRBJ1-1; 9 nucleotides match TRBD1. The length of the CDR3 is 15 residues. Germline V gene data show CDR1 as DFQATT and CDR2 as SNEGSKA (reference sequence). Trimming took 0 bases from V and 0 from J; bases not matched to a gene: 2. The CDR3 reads CSARDGTGMNTEAFF. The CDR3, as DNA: TGCAGTGCTAGAGATGGGACAGGGATGAACACTGAAGCTTTCTTT.

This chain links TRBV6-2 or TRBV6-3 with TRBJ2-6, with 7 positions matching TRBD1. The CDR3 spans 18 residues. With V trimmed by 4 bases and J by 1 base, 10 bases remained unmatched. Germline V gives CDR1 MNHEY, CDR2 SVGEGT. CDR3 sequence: CASSSPGQLGSGANVLTF. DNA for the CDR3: TGTGCCAGCAGTTCCCCGGGACAGTTGGGATCTGGGGCCAACGTCCTGACTTTC.

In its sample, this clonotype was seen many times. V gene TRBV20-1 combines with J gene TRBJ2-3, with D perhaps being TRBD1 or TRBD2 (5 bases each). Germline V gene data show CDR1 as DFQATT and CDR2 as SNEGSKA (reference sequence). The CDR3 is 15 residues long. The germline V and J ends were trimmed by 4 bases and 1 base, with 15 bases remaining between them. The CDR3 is CSATRLTGRTDTQYF. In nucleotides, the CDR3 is TGCAGTGCTACCCGCCTTACGGGGCGCACAGATACGCAGTATTTT.

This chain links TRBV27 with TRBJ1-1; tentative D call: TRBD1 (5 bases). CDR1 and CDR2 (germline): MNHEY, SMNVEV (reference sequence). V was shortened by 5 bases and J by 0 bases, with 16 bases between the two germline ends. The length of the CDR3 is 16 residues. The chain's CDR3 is CASSPVIDSVNTEAFF. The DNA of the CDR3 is TGTGCCAGCAGTCCCGTAATCGACAGCGTGAACACTGAAGCTTTCTTT.

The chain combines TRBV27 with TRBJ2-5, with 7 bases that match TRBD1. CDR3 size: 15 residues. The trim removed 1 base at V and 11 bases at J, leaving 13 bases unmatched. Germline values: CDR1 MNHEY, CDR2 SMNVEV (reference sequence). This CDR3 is CASSLWQGVSNEQYF. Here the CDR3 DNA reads TGTGCCAGCAGTTTATGGCAGGGGGTCTCGAATGAGCAGTACTTC.

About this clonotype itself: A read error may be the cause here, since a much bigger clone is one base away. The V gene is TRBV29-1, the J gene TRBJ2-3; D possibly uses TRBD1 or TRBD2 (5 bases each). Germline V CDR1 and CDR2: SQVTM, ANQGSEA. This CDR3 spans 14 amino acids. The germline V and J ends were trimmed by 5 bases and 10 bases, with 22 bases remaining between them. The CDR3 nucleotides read TGCAGCGTTTTCCTGTCCGGGACCAAGGATGCGCAGTATTTT. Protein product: CSVFLSGTKDAQYF.

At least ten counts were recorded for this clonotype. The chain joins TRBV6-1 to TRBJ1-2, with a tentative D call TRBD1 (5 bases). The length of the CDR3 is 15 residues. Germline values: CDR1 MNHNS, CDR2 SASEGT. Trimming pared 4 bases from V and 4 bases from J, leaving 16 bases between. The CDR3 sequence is CASSVRGDPIYGYTF. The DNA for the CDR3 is TGTGCCAGCAGTGTTCGCGGGGACCCCATCTATGGCTACACCTTC.